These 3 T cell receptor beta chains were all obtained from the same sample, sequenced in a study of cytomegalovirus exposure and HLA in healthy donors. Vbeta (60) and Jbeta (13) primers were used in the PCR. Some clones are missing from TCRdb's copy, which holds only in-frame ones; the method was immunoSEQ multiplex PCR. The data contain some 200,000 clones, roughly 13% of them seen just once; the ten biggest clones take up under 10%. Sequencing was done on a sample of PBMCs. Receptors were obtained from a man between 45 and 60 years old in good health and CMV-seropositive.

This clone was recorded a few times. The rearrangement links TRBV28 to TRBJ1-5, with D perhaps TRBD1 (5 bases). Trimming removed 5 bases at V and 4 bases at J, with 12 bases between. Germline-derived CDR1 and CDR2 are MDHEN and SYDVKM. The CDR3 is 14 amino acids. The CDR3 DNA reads TGTGCCAGCAGTACCGGGGGACTTAATCAGCCCCAGCATTTT. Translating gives CASSTGGLNQPQHF.

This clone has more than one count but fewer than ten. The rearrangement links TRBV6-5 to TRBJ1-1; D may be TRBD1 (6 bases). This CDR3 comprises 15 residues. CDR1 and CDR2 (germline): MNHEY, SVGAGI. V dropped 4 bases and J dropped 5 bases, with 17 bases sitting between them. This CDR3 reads CASSLVGQTLTEAFF. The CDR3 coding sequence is TGTGCCAGCAGTTTAGTCGGACAGACCTTGACTGAAGCTTTCTTT.

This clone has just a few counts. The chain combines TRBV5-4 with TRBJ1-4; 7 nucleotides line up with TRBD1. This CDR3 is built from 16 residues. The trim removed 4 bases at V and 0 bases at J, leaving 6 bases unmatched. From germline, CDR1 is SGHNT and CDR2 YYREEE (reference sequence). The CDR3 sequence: CASSPGGKATNEKLFF. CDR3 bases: TGTGCCAGCAGCCCAGGGGGGAAGGCAACTAATGAAAAACTGTTTTTT.